One and the same sample provided the 32 T cell receptor beta chains below, sequenced in a study of HIV-infected children after antiretroviral therapy interruption. Treatment denoted: PENTA 11 planned treatment interruption arm or continuous ART arm. Unique molecular identifiers were included in an RNA-based 3' RACE TCR library. TCRdb used MiXCR to reprocess the 3' RACE reads, holding one entry per CDR3 protein. The sample holds about 15,000 distinct CDR3 sequences, 3% to 3.5% seen once. The material sequenced was CD45RA+ CD4+ T cells from PBMCs, taken from a donor given antiretroviral therapy, either interrupted or continuous. Subset defined: naive CD4+ CD45RA+ CD45RO- T cells. The receptors come from a child under 18 with HIV.

This clonotype was counted ten times or more. The junction and the germline gene differ at one end; a read error may be behind it. V gene TRBV20-1 combines with J gene TRBJ2-5, with a possible D match to TRBD2 (5 bases). Germline V gene sequence: CDR1 DFQATT, CDR2 SNEGSKA (reference sequence). The CDR3 is 10 residues long. The CDR3 nucleotides read TGCAGTGCTAGTGGGGAGAGCCAGTACTTC. Translated: CSASGESQYF.

This clonotype showed up many times. The chain combines TRBV12-3 or TRBV12-4 with TRBJ1-2, with 7 nucleotides matching TRBD1. The CDR3 has 14 amino acids. J was trimmed by 4 bases and V by 1 base; bases with no gene match: 3. In DNA, the CDR3 is TGTGCCAGCAGTTTAGGCAGGGGGGCCTATGGCTACACCTTC. Encoded protein: CASSLGRGAYGYTF.

Ten or more counts support this clonotype. The chain employs TRBV5-6 and TRBJ2-1, with 7 nucleotides matching TRBD1. CDR3 length: 14 residues. The V segment lost 2 bases and the J segment 9 bases; nucleotides outside the gene matches: 8. Germline V gene sequence: CDR1 SGHDT, CDR2 YYEEEE. The CDR3: CASSFADRDGEQFF. The CDR3 nucleotides are TGTGCCAGCAGCTTCGCCGACAGGGACGGTGAGCAGTTCTTC.

The gene calls are TRBV2 and TRBJ1-5; unclear D gene. From germline, CDR1 is SNHLY and CDR2 FYNNEI. V shed 2 bases and J shed 6 bases, with 11 bases lying between them. The CDR3 has 14 residues. The CDR3 DNA is TGTGCCAGCAGTGAATGGTATGGATCTCAGCCCCAGCATTTT. It is translated as CASSEWYGSQPQHF. Combining the CDR3 with reference TRBV2 and TRBJ1-5 gives the whole variable domain EPEVTQTPSHQVTQMGQEVILRCVPISNHLYFYWYRQILGQKVEFLVSFYNNEISEKSEIFDDQFSVERPDGSNFTLKIRSTKLEDSAMYFCASSEWYGSQPQHFGDGTRLSIL.

Many counts were recorded for this clonotype. The gene calls are TRBV29-1 and TRBJ1-1; the D is unclear. Germline loops: CDR1 SQVTM, CDR2 ANQGSEA. CDR3 length: 13 residues. The V end was cut by 1 base, the J end by 1 base, with 7 bases between. The CDR3 nucleotides read TGCAGCGTTGAAGGCTGGGGGAACACTGAAGCTTTCTTT. Protein product: CSVEGWGNTEAFF.

This clonotype was found many times. The junction departs from germline at one end; a sequencing error may be responsible. This chain joins TRBV19 and TRBJ2-5; possible D gene TRBD2, 6 bases. CDR1 is LNHDA and CDR2 is SQIVND in the germline V gene (reference sequence). The CDR3 loop spans 13 amino acids. The CDR3 reads CASRSGGGDTQYF. The CDR3 nucleotides read TGTGCCAGCAGGTCTGGGGGAGGCGACACCCAGTACTTT.

The sample holds many counts of this clonotype. V and J are TRBV5-1 and TRBJ2-6; D gene unclear. The germline V and J ends were trimmed by 4 bases and 4 bases, with 6 bases remaining between them. The germline CDR1 and CDR2 sequences are SGHRS and YFSETQ. This CDR3 spans 13 amino acids. Written as DNA, the CDR3 is TGCGCCAGCAGCCCGCGAGGGGCCAACGTCCTGACTTTC. It encodes CASSPRGANVLTF.

By sample fraction, this clonotype is medium-sized (0.01 to 0.1%). The J gene is TRBJ2-7, the V gene TRBV29-1; weak D call: TRBD1 (5 bases). The CDR3 has 14 amino acids. V lost 4 bases to trimming and J lost 3 bases, with 16 bases between them. Looked up from germline, CDR1 is SQVTM and CDR2 is ANQGSEA. CDR3 coding DNA: TGCAGCGTTGTAAGCGCAGGGTCGAGCTACGAGCAGTACTTC. Translating gives CSVVSAGSSYEQYF.

This clonotype is medium-sized within its sample. CDR3 sequence: CASSVLAGRLETQYF. CDR3 sequence (DNA): TGTGCCAGCAGCGTACTAGCGGGGCGGCTTGAGACCCAGTACTTC. J is TRBJ2-5 and V is TRBV7-8, with 10 bases that match TRBD2. The V and J ends lost 5 bases and 5 bases, in that order; junction bases with no gene match: 8. The CDR3 loop spans 15 amino acids. In germline, CDR1 is SGHVS, CDR2 FQNEAQ.

A note on this clonotype: This could be a read error, since a much larger clone is one nucleotide away. CDR3 nucleotide sequence: TGCGCCAGCAGCTTGAATCGGGGGAACACTGAAGCTTTCTTT. Its translation is CASSLNRGNTEAFF. The chain has TRBV5-1 and TRBJ1-1; D not resolved. Germline CDR1 is SGHRS and CDR2 is YFSETQ. CDR3 length equals 14 residues. V lost 1 base, J lost 1 base, and 8 bases lay in between.

This clonotype was picked up many times. This sequence joins TRBV11-3 and TRBJ2-1; 12 bases agree with TRBD1. V shed 0 bases and J 4 bases; nucleotides not matched to a gene: 7. Germline lookup yields CDR1 SGHNT and CDR2 YENEEA. The CDR3 has 18 amino acids. Here the CDR3 reads CASSLEGGQGAEYNEQFF. In DNA, the CDR3 is TGTGCCAGCAGCTTAGAAGGGGGACAGGGGGCTGAGTACAATGAGCAGTTCTTC.

This clonotype was recorded at least ten times. This chain joins TRBV6-1 and TRBJ2-1, with a tentative D call TRBD2 (6 bases). With 1 base removed from V and 2 bases from J, the gap between germline ends came to 12 bases. The CDR3 runs 16 residues. Germline V gene sequence: CDR1 MNHNS, CDR2 SASEGT. The CDR3 loop reads CASSEGGGVPYNEQFF. The CDR3 coding sequence is TGTGCCAGCAGTGAAGGGGGAGGCGTCCCCTACAATGAGCAGTTCTTC.

By share, this clonotype counts as medium-sized. The chain is built from TRBV18 and TRBJ1-1, with D tentatively TRBD1 (5 bases). Germline V lookup: CDR1 KGHSH, CDR2 LQKENI. The CDR3 covers 14 residues. V was pared by 3 bases and J by 1 base, with 9 bases between. The CDR3 DNA sequence: TGTGCCAGCTCACCCTCTGGACAGAACACTGAAGCTTTCTTT. This gives the protein CASSPSGQNTEAFF. Full variable domain (outside the CDR3, taken from reference TRBV18 and TRBJ1-1): NAGVMQNPRHLVRRRGQEARLRCSPMKGHSHVYWYRQLPEEGLKFMVYLQKENIIDESGMPKERFSAEFPKEGPSILRIQQVVRGDSAAYFCASSPSGQNTEAFFGQGTRLTVV.

This clonotype was counted at least ten times. The chain joins TRBV6-5 to TRBJ2-1; 8 bases align to TRBD1. Germline trimming cut 2 bases from V and 3 bases from J; bases unmatched to any gene: 6. Germline CDR1 and CDR2: MNHEY and SVGAGI. The length of the CDR3 is 16 residues. CDR3 nucleotides: TGTGCCAGCAGTTACCGGGCAGGGGGCGTCTACAATGAGCAGTTCTTC. This sequence encodes CASSYRAGGVYNEQFF.

This clonotype showed up many times. The V call is TRBV25-1, the J call TRBJ1-5; D is ambiguous. The germline V and J ends were trimmed by 5 bases and 10 bases, with 9 bases remaining between them. The CDR3 has 11 amino acids. In germline, CDR1 is MGHDK, CDR2 SYGVNS. The CDR3 region is CASSPRGPQHF. DNA for the CDR3: TGTGCCAGCAGTCCGCGGGGTCCCCAGCATTTT.

This clonotype was found many times. The chain carries TRBV2 and TRBJ1-2, with unresolved D. CDR1 SNHLY and CDR2 FYNNEI come from the germline V gene. The germline V and J ends were trimmed by 3 bases and 4 bases, with 12 bases remaining between them. This CDR3 has 14 residues. DNA of the CDR3: TGTGCCAGCAGTGAGGGCCGTTCCCCCTATGGCTACACCTTC. As protein: CASSEGRSPYGYTF.

The sample holds many counts of this clonotype. This rearrangement joins TRBV11-3 to TRBJ2-7, with D possibly being TRBD1 (6 bases). This CDR3 contains 11 residues. With 6 bases removed from V and 7 bases from J, the gap between germline ends came to 10 bases. The germline V gene encodes CDR1 SGHNT and CDR2 YENEEA. The CDR3 nucleotides read TGTGCCAGCAGTGCAAGGGGGGAGCAGTACTTC. The encoded protein is CASSARGEQYF.

This clonotype was seen ten or more times. The chain couples TRBV4-2 to TRBJ1-1, with a weak D call TRBD1 (5 bases). Germline V lookup: CDR1 LGHNA, CDR2 YNFKEQ. The CDR3 has 14 residues. The V end lost 0 bases, the J end lost 1 base, and 6 bases lay between the germline ends. As DNA, the CDR3 is TGTGCCAGCAGCCAAGATGGGGCGAACACTGAAGCTTTCTTT. This gives the protein CASSQDGANTEAFF.

This clonotype was observed at least ten times. The genes are TRBV10-3 and TRBJ1-6, with a possible D match to TRBD1 (5 bases). Germline V gene lookup returns CDR1 ENHRY and CDR2 SYGVKD. This CDR3 region has 14 residues. Trimming left V 3 bases short and J 10 bases short, with 13 bases between. The CDR3 DNA is TGTGCCATCAGTGACCAGGGTATAGAATCACCCCTCCACTTT. Residues: CAISDQGIESPLHF.

This clonotype was recorded many times. The chain couples TRBV24-1 to TRBJ1-1, with 7 bases that match TRBD1. The V and J ends lost 3 bases and 8 bases, in that order; junction bases with no gene match: 2. Per the germline V gene, CDR1 is KGHDR and CDR2 is SFDVKD. The CDR3 has 12 amino acids. The CDR3 protein is CATSDVDREAFF. The CDR3 nucleotides are TGTGCCACCAGTGATGTGGACAGGGAAGCTTTCTTT.

This clonotype showed up many times. The genes are TRBV19 and TRBJ1-5, with D unclear. Germline V gives CDR1 LNHDA, CDR2 SQIVND (reference sequence). The CDR3 is 13 residues long. CDR3 bases: TGTGCGCAAAAGGAGGGTGCGAATAGGCCCCAGCATTTT. Translated, it gives CAQKEGANRPQHF. Supplemented by reference TRBV19 and TRBJ1-5, the full variable domain reads DGGITQSPKYLFRKEGQNVTLSCEQNLNHDAMYWYRQDPGQGLRLIYYSQIVNDFQKGDIAEGYSVSREKKESFPLTVTSAQKNPTAFYLCAQKEGANRPQHFGDGTRLSIL.

At least ten counts were recorded for this clonotype. The V call is TRBV12-3 or TRBV12-4, the J call TRBJ1-2; TRBD1 might be the D (5 bases). The CDR3 is made up of 16 amino acids. V lost 7 bases and J lost 0, with 18 bases in between. The CDR3 is CASTINGGNSNYGYTF. In DNA form, the CDR3 reads TGTGCCAGCACGATCAATGGGGGGAACTCTAACTATGGCTACACCTTC.

This clonotype has ten or more counts. The chain combines TRBV6-2 or TRBV6-3 with TRBJ1-1, with TRBD1 matching over 12 bases. This CDR3 has 16 residues. The J segment lost 5 bases and the V segment lost 6 bases, leaving 10 bases of the junction unmatched. CDR1 and CDR2 (germline): MNHEY, SVGEGT. The DNA for the CDR3 is TGTGCCAGCAGAAGGGGGACAGGGGGCAAGTATACTGAAGCTTTCTTT. Amino acids: CASRRGTGGKYTEAFF.

This clonotype was seen ten or more times. V is TRBV5-1 and J is TRBJ1-2; unclear D gene. Germline V gives CDR1 SGHRS, CDR2 YFSETQ. The CDR3 is 14 amino acids. Trimming shortened V by 0 bases and J by 3 bases, and 9 bases separated the two germline ends. CDR3 sequence: CASSLDTGDYGYTF. In DNA form, the CDR3 reads TGCGCCAGCAGCTTGGATACCGGAGACTATGGCTACACCTTC.

This clonotype was seen at least ten times. This chain connects TRBV16 to TRBJ2-7; D possibly corresponds to TRBD2 (5 bases). The CDR3 runs to 14 residues. V was shortened by 2 bases and J by 10 bases, with 18 bases between the two germline ends. CDR1 is KGHSY, CDR2 FQNENV, per germline. In DNA, the CDR3 is TGTGCCAGCAGCCAAACTGGGAGCTCCTATGAACAGTACTTC. It codes for CASSQTGSSYEQYF.

About this clonotype itself: This may be a read error: a much more frequent sequence differs by one nucleotide. The V call is TRBV11-2, the J call TRBJ1-1; the D gene is possibly TRBD1 (5 bases). The V gene lost 3 bases and the J gene lost 1 base, with 9 bases spanning the gap. CDR1 SGHAT and CDR2 FQNNGV come from the germline V gene. This CDR3 has 14 residues. The CDR3 sequence is CASSFEGANTEAFF. The CDR3 nucleotides read TGTGCCAGCAGCTTTGAAGGGGCGAACACTGAAGCTTTCTTT.

This clonotype was seen many times. DNA for the CDR3: TGTGCCAGCAGCTTCCTAGCGGGGGAGATCTTTAGCACAGATACGCAGTATTTT. It yields the protein CASSFLAGEIFSTDTQYF. The V gene is TRBV5-4, the J gene TRBJ2-3; the match to TRBD2 covers 10 bases. The CDR3 covers 18 residues. Per germline, CDR1 SGHNT and CDR2 YYREEE (reference sequence). J was trimmed by 0 bases and V by 2 bases; bases with no gene match: 9.

In this sample, this clonotype turned up many times. This chain links TRBV9 with TRBJ1-3; D gene uncertain. CDR3 length: 12 amino acids. The germline V and J ends were trimmed by 5 bases and 8 bases, with 11 bases remaining between them. The germline V gene has CDR1 SGDLS and CDR2 YYNGEE. The DNA for the CDR3 is TGTGCCAGCAGTTCAATTCGAGACACCATATATTTT. Translation gives CASSSIRDTIYF.

This clonotype has ten or more counts. The junction shows a germline mismatch at one end, possibly a read error. The genes are TRBV7-2 and TRBJ2-1; D is unclear. CDR1 and CDR2 (germline): SGHTA, FQGNSA. The CDR3 spans 13 residues. The CDR3, as DNA: TGTGTCAGCAGCTTGGATGTTTACAATGAGCAGTTCTTC. It yields the protein CVSSLDVYNEQFF.

This clonotype was detected ten times or more. The chain has TRBV3-1 and TRBJ1-3; D is perhaps TRBD1 (5 bases). This CDR3 contains 14 residues. Germline V lookup: CDR1 LGHDT, CDR2 YNNKEL (reference sequence). Trimming pared 4 bases from V and 4 bases from J, leaving 11 bases between. DNA for the CDR3: TGTGCCAGCAGCCCCCGGGACTTCGGAAACACCATATATTTT. Its translation is CASSPRDFGNTIYF.

This clonotype has at least ten counts. This sequence joins TRBV7-6 and TRBJ1-1, with TRBD1 as a possible D gene (6 bases). V lost 6 bases and J 0 bases, leaving 23 bases between the germline ends. Per germline, CDR1 SGHVS and CDR2 FNYEAQ. This CDR3 has 18 amino acids. CDR3 nucleotide sequence: TGTGCCAGCAGACAACCAGGGATGACGGGGACAATGAACACTGAAGCTTTCTTT. It encodes CASRQPGMTGTMNTEAFF.

This clonotype was observed many times. The chain joins TRBV5-4 to TRBJ2-5; possibly TRBD1 or TRBD2 for D (5 bases each). The CDR3 spans 14 residues. In germline, CDR1 is SGHNT, CDR2 YYREEE (reference sequence). The V end lost 0 bases, the J end lost 3 bases, and 9 bases lay between the germline ends. CDR3 DNA: TGTGCCAGCAGCTTGGCCGGGGCCGAAGAGACCCAGTACTTC. Protein: CASSLAGAEETQYF.